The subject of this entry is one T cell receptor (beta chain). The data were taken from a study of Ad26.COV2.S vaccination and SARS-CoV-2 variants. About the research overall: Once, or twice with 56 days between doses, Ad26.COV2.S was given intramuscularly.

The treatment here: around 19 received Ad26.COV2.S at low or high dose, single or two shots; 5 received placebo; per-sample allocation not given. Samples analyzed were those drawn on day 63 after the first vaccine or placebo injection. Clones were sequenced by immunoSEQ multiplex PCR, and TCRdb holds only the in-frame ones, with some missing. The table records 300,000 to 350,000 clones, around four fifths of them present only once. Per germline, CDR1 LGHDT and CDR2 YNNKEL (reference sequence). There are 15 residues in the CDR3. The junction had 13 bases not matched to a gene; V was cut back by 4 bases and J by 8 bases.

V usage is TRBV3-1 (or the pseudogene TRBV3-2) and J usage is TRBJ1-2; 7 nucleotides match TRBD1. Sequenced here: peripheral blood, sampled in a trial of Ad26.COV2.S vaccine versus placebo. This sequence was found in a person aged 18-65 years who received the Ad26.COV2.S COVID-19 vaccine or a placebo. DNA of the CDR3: TGTGCCAGCAGCCGTCAAAACAGGGGACGCCTGGGCTACACCTTC. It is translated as CASSRQNRGRLGYTF.